This T cell receptor beta chain was captured in a study of blood T cells in healthy people across ages. The study, taken as a whole, reports: The study found TCR beta diversity correlated strongly with naive T cell percentage.

With regard to this clonotype: Its antigen is not known.

It was with a sample-barcoded 5' primer and a J-beta primer mix that a second PCR of about 7 to 12 cycles was run. TCRdb reprocessed the 5' RACE reads via MiXCR and lists one record per CDR3 protein. The table has about 1.6 million distinct CDR3 sequences, 30% to 35% seen once. The study recruited healthy Caucasian donors from Russia who were aged about 6 to 90. Germline V gene data show CDR1 as KGHSH and CDR2 as LQKENI. This CDR3 contains 14 residues. V shed 5 bases and J shed 7 bases, with 17 bases lying between them. What was sequenced was blood. This chain uses TRBV18 with TRBJ2-5, with D perhaps TRBD2 (6 bases). The sequence was obtained from a woman in her 30s in good health. The CDR3 DNA reads TGTGCCAGCTCAACGGGGGATCTCCCGGGGACCCAGTACTTC. Encoded protein: CASSTGDLPGTQYF.